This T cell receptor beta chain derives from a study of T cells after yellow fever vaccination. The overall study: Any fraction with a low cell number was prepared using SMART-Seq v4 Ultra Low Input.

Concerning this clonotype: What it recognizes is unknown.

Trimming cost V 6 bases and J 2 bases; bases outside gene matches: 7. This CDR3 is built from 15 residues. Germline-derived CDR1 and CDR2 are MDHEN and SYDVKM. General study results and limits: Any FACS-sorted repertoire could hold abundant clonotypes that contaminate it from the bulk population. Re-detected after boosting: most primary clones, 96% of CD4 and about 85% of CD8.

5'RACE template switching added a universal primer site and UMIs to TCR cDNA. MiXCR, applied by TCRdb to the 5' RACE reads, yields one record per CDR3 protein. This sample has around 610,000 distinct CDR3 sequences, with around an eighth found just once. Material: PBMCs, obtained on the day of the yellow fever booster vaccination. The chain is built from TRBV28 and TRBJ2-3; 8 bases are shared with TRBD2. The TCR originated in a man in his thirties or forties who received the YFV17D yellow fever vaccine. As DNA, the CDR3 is TGTGCCAGCAGAGGCGGGGGGCAGAACACAGATACGCAGTATTTT. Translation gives CASRGGGQNTDTQYF.